A single sample is the source of the 25 T cell receptor beta chains below, sequenced in a study of T-cell memory formation after mild COVID-19. Each CDR3 protein is one row after TCRdb ran MiXCR on the 5' RACE reads. The sample shows about 300,000 distinct CDR3 sequences, approximately 19% of them seen only once. The sequenced sample was PBMCs or a T cell subset sorted from them (not recorded which). Receptors originate from a man aged 18-30 years who had mild COVID-19 (a few samples of this study predate the infection). Cell type and time point are not known.

The table lists this clonotype with a few counts. The genes are TRBV5-1 and TRBJ2-7, with D perhaps matching TRBD1 (6 bases). The germline V gene encodes CDR1 SGHRS and CDR2 YFSETQ. CDR3 length equals 15 residues. Trimming removed 4 bases at V and 2 bases at J, with 16 bases between. The DNA of the CDR3 is TGCGCCAGCAGCGAACAGGGAAGGGAACCCTACGAGCAGTACTTC. This sequence encodes CASSEQGREPYEQYF.

This clonotype has more than one count but fewer than ten. The rearrangement links TRBV12-3 or TRBV12-4 to TRBJ1-1, with 7 bases fitting TRBD1. Trimming removed 3 bases from V and 4 bases from J; junction bases left unmatched: 8. The CDR3 loop spans 15 amino acids. CDR3 residues: CASSFSDRVATEAFF. CDR3 nucleotides: TGTGCCAGCAGTTTCTCTGACAGGGTGGCCACTGAAGCTTTCTTT.

This clonotype has a handful of counts. The chain employs TRBV12-3 or TRBV12-4 and TRBJ2-7; the D gene is possibly TRBD2 (5 bases). The CDR3 is 14 residues long. V was cut by 7 bases and J by 1 base, with 14 bases left in between. DNA for the CDR3: TGTGCCAGCATGTCCCAGACGGGGTCCTACGAGCAGTACTTC. Protein: CASMSQTGSYEQYF.

This clonotype was seen more than once but under ten times. CDR3 in DNA: TGTGCCAGCACCCCTTCCCCCGGGACAGGGGTCACAGATACGCAGTATTTT. Encoded protein: CASTPSPGTGVTDTQYF. The genes are TRBV27 and TRBJ2-3; 10 bases are shared with TRBD1. CDR3 size: 17 residues. J was trimmed by 2 bases and V by 7 bases; bases with no gene match: 12. The V gene's germline CDR1 is MNHEY and CDR2 SMNVEV (reference sequence).

The V and J genes are TRBV12-3 or TRBV12-4 and TRBJ1-2; the match to TRBD1 covers 9 bases. The CDR3 has 14 amino acids. V dropped 1 base and J dropped 6; count of bases not matched to a gene: 3. The CDR3 region has the DNA TGTGCCAGCAGTTTAGTCGGGACAGGGAATGGCTACACCTTC. Translating it yields CASSLVGTGNGYTF.

The V gene is TRBV27, the J gene TRBJ2-7, with TRBD1 as a possible D gene (6 bases). The CDR3 spans 14 residues. Germline assignment: CDR1 MNHEY and CDR2 SMNVEV (reference sequence). Trimming removed 4 bases at V and 1 base at J, with 11 bases between. CDR3 sequence: CASSSYRDSYEQYV. The DNA for the CDR3 is TGTGCCAGCAGTTCCTACAGGGATTCCTACGAGCAGTACGTC.

The chain recombines TRBV7-2 with TRBJ2-5; 10 bases fit TRBD2. Germline V gives CDR1 SGHTA, CDR2 FQGNSA. This CDR3 comprises 15 residues. Trimming cost V 5 bases and J 1 base; bases outside gene matches: 4. In DNA form, the CDR3 reads TGTGCCAGCAGCGCTCTAGCGGGGGTCCAAGAGACCCAGTACTTC. It specifies CASSALAGVQETQYF.

The chain is built from TRBV9 and TRBJ1-2; the D is unclear. This CDR3 is built from 12 residues. The V and J ends lost 3 bases and 8 bases respectively, with 11 bases between them. CDR1 SGDLS and CDR2 YYNGEE come from the germline V gene. This chain's CDR3 is CASSARNRGYTF. CDR3 DNA sequence: TGTGCCAGCAGCGCCAGGAACAGAGGCTACACCTTC. Complete variable domain (other parts from reference TRBV9 and TRBJ1-2): DSGVTQTPKHLITATGQRVTLRCSPRSGDLSVYWYQQSLDQGLQFLIQYYNGEERAKGNILERFSAQQFPDLHSELNLSSLELGDSALYFCASSARNRGYTFGSGTRLTVV.

V gene TRBV5-5 combines with J gene TRBJ1-2; 7 bases fit TRBD1. Trimming took 1 base from V and 4 from J; bases not matched to a gene: 4. In germline, CDR1 is SGHKS, CDR2 YYEKEE (reference sequence). The CDR3 has 14 amino acids. CDR3 in DNA: TGTGCCAGCAGCTTGAGGGACAGCACCTATGGCTACACCTTC. Its translation is CASSLRDSTYGYTF.

The rearrangement uses TRBV24-1 and TRBJ2-3; either TRBD1 or TRBD2 may fit D (5 bases each). Germline CDR1 and CDR2: KGHDR and SFDVKD. This CDR3 comprises 13 residues. V was cut by 4 bases and J by 11 bases, with 15 bases left in between. CDR3 loop: CATSDPGRGGQYF. The CDR3 nucleotides are TGTGCCACCAGTGACCCTGGACGGGGCGGGCAGTATTTT.

This clonotype showed up just a few times. The junction and the germline gene differ at one end; a read error may be behind it. This chain joins TRBV5-1 and TRBJ1-1; 12 bases fit TRBD1. The CDR3 contains 15 residues. Germline V gives CDR1 SGHRS, CDR2 YFSETQ. CDR3 loop: CASSVSPGQGALFVF. DNA of the CDR3: TGCGCCAGCAGCGTATCACCGGGACAGGGGGCCCTATTCGTCTTT.

This rearrangement joins TRBV7-2 to TRBJ2-4; 9 bases are a match to TRBD1. The CDR3 is 14 residues long. CDR1 and CDR2 (germline): SGHTA, FQGNSA. The V gene end was trimmed by 1 base and the J gene end by 8 bases; junction bases not matched to a gene: 3. The CDR3 loop is CASSLGQGEDIQYF. CDR3 nucleotides: TGTGCCAGCAGCTTAGGACAGGGGGAGGACATTCAGTACTTC.

The chain is built from TRBV5-1 and TRBJ1-3, with D hard to call. CDR1 is SGHRS, CDR2 YFSETQ, per germline. The V end was cut by 0 bases, the J end by 2 bases, with 9 bases between. The CDR3 runs 15 residues. CDR3 DNA sequence: TGCGCCAGCAGCTTGGACGACCTCACTGGAAACACCATATATTTT. This sequence encodes CASSLDDLTGNTIYF. Filled out from reference TRBV5-1 and TRBJ1-3, the complete variable domain reads KAGVTQTPRYLIKTRGQQVTLSCSPISGHRSVSWYQQTPGQGLQFLFEYFSETQRNKGNFPGRFSGRQFSNSRSEMNVSTLELGDSALYLCASSLDDLTGNTIYFGEGSWLTVV.

J is TRBJ2-5 and V is TRBV5-1; 8 positions match TRBD1. The ends lost 3 bases at V and 2 bases at J; junction bases unmatched: 6. Germline-derived CDR1 and CDR2 are SGHRS and YFSETQ. The CDR3 loop spans 15 amino acids. CDR3: CASSSDRAGQETQYF. CDR3 in DNA: TGCGCCAGCAGCTCGGACAGGGCAGGACAAGAGACCCAGTACTTC.

The chain uses TRBV29-1 and TRBJ2-1; 7 bases are shared with TRBD2. CDR3 length: 14 residues. Germline CDR1 SQVTM, CDR2 ANQGSEA. With 2 bases clipped from V and 4 bases from J, the junction kept 5 bases outside the gene matches. The CDR3 nucleotides are TGCAGCGTTGAAAGTCTAGCGGATTACAATGAGCAGTTCTTC. It specifies CSVESLADYNEQFF.

This clonotype occurred many times. The rearrangement links TRBV5-1 to TRBJ2-5, with D tentatively TRBD2 (5 bases). This CDR3 has 13 residues. Germline V gene data show CDR1 as SGHRS and CDR2 as YFSETQ. The V and J ends lost 4 bases and 5 bases respectively, with 12 bases between them. CDR3 DNA: TGCGCCAGCAGCCCGCCGAGGGCTGAGACCCAGTACTTC. Translation: CASSPPRAETQYF.

There are a few counts of this clonotype. This chain uses TRBV7-9 with TRBJ2-5; D is ambiguous. The CDR3 has 14 amino acids. V dropped 5 bases and J dropped 3 bases, with 13 bases sitting between them. Germline CDR1 reads SEHNR; CDR2 reads FQNEAQ (reference sequence). CDR3 residues: CASSHPDRKETQYF. The CDR3 region has the DNA TGTGCCAGCAGCCATCCGGACCGCAAAGAGACCCAGTACTTC.

This clonotype was detected only a few times. The chain couples TRBV5-1 to TRBJ2-5, with TRBD1 identical over 7 bases. CDR3 length equals 15 residues. Germline lookup yields CDR1 SGHRS and CDR2 YFSETQ. V lost 4 bases and J lost 0; bases outside the gene matches: 6. In DNA, the CDR3 is TGCGCCAGCAGCCGGAGACAGGGCGACCAAGAGACCCAGTACTTC. It yields the protein CASSRRQGDQETQYF.

The chain combines TRBV6-2 or TRBV6-3 with TRBJ2-1; no clear D gene. The germline V gene encodes CDR1 MNHEY and CDR2 SVGEGT. The CDR3 spans 12 residues. With 1 base removed from V and 3 bases from J, the gap between germline ends came to 1 base. In DNA, the CDR3 is TGTGCCAGCAGTTACTACTACAATGAGCAGTTCTTC. This gives the protein CASSYYYNEQFF.

This clonotype has a single count. This chain uses TRBV12-3 or TRBV12-4 with TRBJ2-5, with 9 positions matching TRBD1. After removal of 6 bases from V and 4 bases from J, the junction contained 12 bases not matched to a gene. CDR3 length equals 16 residues. The CDR3 here is CASSDRDRAIGETQYF. Written as DNA, the CDR3 is TGTGCCAGCAGCGACAGGGACAGGGCAATAGGAGAGACCCAGTACTTC.

This clonotype was seen a handful of times. The V and J genes are TRBV5-1 and TRBJ1-2; D is undetermined. This CDR3 is built from 14 residues. The germline V gene has CDR1 SGHRS and CDR2 YFSETQ. Trimming removed 1 base at V and 4 bases at J, with 11 bases between. CDR3 DNA sequence: TGCGCCAGCAGCTTGCCGGGTAGGGTCTATGGCTACACCTTC. Protein: CASSLPGRVYGYTF. Full variable domain (rest looked up from reference TRBV5-1 and TRBJ1-2): KAGVTQTPRYLIKTRGQQVTLSCSPISGHRSVSWYQQTPGQGLQFLFEYFSETQRNKGNFPGRFSGRQFSNSRSEMNVSTLELGDSALYLCASSLPGRVYGYTFGSGTRLTVV.

This clonotype was seen only once. This chain uses TRBV5-1 with TRBJ2-7; 12 bases are a match to TRBD2. The V gene end was trimmed by 3 bases and the J gene end by 0 bases; junction bases not matched to a gene: 4. CDR3 size: 16 residues. Germline values: CDR1 SGHRS, CDR2 YFSETQ. The CDR3 spells CASSSLTSGGSYEQYF. Here the CDR3 DNA reads TGCGCCAGCAGCTCCCTGACTAGCGGGGGCTCCTACGAGCAGTACTTC.

The chain has TRBV20-1 and TRBJ1-2, with TRBD1 as a possible D gene (5 bases). From germline, CDR1 is DFQATT and CDR2 SNEGSKA (reference sequence). V gave up 0 bases and J gave up 6 bases, with 14 bases separating them. The CDR3 runs to 14 residues. The DNA of the CDR3 is TGCAGTGCTAGAGACTTGGGCCAGGGCGATGGCTACACCTTC. This gives the protein CSARDLGQGDGYTF.

The rearrangement links TRBV28 to TRBJ1-3; no definite D call. V lost 4 bases to trimming and J lost 0 bases, with 25 bases between them. This CDR3 has 20 amino acids. Looked up from germline, CDR1 is MDHEN and CDR2 is SYDVKM. CDR3 bases: TGTGCCAGCAGTTCCACCCTCACCCCATACAGAAAAGTCTCTGGAAACACCATATATTTT. Encoded protein: CASSSTLTPYRKVSGNTIYF.

The chain combines TRBV2 with TRBJ1-5; D gene uncertain. Germline CDR1 and CDR2: SNHLY and FYNNEI. The CDR3 totals 14 residues. Trimming shortened V by 0 bases and J by 6 bases, and 9 bases separated the two germline ends. This chain's CDR3 is CASSEAPKGQPQHF. The CDR3 bases are TGTGCCAGCAGTGAAGCCCCAAAGGGTCAGCCCCAGCATTTT.